The entry below gives a single T cell receptor (beta chain) sequence along with its context. Its antigen remains unknown. Libraries were prepared by immunoSEQ multiplex PCR; TCRdb keeps only in-frame clonotypes and omits some of them. This sample has over a million clones, with about 96% found just once. The length of the CDR3 is 15 residues. Per germline, CDR1 ENHRY and CDR2 SYGVKD. Trimming stripped 6 bases from V and 2 bases from J, with 16 bases between. The data are from a study of shared clonotypes between healthy human individuals. Study as a whole: CD8 memory received one plate per donor, CD8 naive two, CD4 memory three and CD4 naive three. Study-wide findings and caveats: Investigators expected sequencing depth to affect clonotype sharing among donors. Clonotypes that were shared across a handful of donors made up 4.5% to 5% of naive CD4 clonotypes.

This sequence was found in a young man in good health. What was sequenced was naive CD4+ T cells sorted from blood. Subset in this sample: CD45RA+ positively selected. The chain carries TRBV10-3 and TRBJ2-5, with D possibly being TRBD1 (6 bases). The chain's CDR3 is CAISETIGQQETQYF. CDR3 nucleotides: TGTGCCATCAGCGAAACCATCGGACAGCAAGAGACCCAGTACTTC.